Below, 32 T cell receptor beta chains from the same sample are listed, as sequenced in a study of cytomegalovirus exposure and HLA in healthy donors. Clones were read by immunoSEQ multiplex PCR, and TCRdb kept only the in-frame ones, dropping some. Of 200,000 to 250,000 clones listed, 75% to 90% are singletons. The sample was PBMCs. The receptors come from a young woman in good health and CMV-seronegative.

The genes are TRBV10-1 and TRBJ2-5; D unresolved. The CDR3 is 15 amino acids. The V end lost 2 bases, the J end lost 5 bases, and 15 bases lay between the germline ends. Germline values: CDR1 WNHNN, CDR2 SYGVQD (reference sequence). This CDR3 is CASSEGSSVHETQYF. CDR3 sequence (DNA): TGCGCCAGCAGTGAGGGTAGCTCCGTCCATGAGACCCAGTACTTC.

CDR3 region: CASSLGARDTEAFF. CDR3 DNA: TGTGCCAGCAGCTTGGGGGCGAGGGACACTGAAGCTTTCTTT. J is TRBJ1-1 and V is TRBV5-4, with D uncertain. The CDR3 has 14 amino acids. Trimming removed 0 bases at V and 3 bases at J, with 9 bases between. CDR1 SGHNT and CDR2 YYREEE come from the germline V gene (reference sequence). The full variable domain, its missing parts supplied by reference TRBV5-4 and TRBJ1-1, is ETGVTQSPTHLIKTRGQQVTLRCSSQSGHNTVSWYQQALGQGPQFIFQYYREEENGRGNFPPRFSGLQFPNYSSELNVNALELDDSALYLCASSLGARDTEAFFGQGTRLTVV.

The rearrangement links TRBV6-5 to TRBJ1-3; weak D call: TRBD1 (6 bases). V dropped 6 bases and J dropped 3 bases, with 12 bases sitting between them. Germline V lookup: CDR1 MNHEY, CDR2 SVGAGI. The CDR3 spans 14 residues. This CDR3 is CASRPNRVGNTIYF. The CDR3 DNA follows: TGTGCCAGCAGACCAAACAGGGTTGGAAACACCATATATTTT.

The chain employs TRBV18 and TRBJ1-3; D remains unclear. V was clipped by 3 bases and J by 0 bases, with 12 bases between them. This CDR3 has 16 amino acids. Germline values: CDR1 KGHSH, CDR2 LQKENI. CDR3 protein: CASSPLDRNSGNTIYF. The CDR3 nucleotides are TGTGCCAGCTCACCTCTGGACCGGAACTCTGGAAACACCATATATTTT.

The gene calls are TRBV27 and TRBJ2-7; 8 bases fit TRBD1. Germline assignment: CDR1 MNHEY and CDR2 SMNVEV (reference sequence). V gave up 4 bases and J gave up 0 bases; unmatched junction bases: 14. The CDR3 runs 18 residues. The CDR3 sequence is CASSSFLGGQGHSYEQYF. The CDR3 DNA is TGTGCCAGCAGTTCTTTTTTGGGTGGACAGGGCCACTCCTACGAGCAGTACTTC.

The V and J genes are TRBV7-9 and TRBJ2-7; D may correspond to TRBD1 or TRBD2 (5 bases each). V dropped 5 bases and J dropped 5 bases, with 13 bases sitting between them. The CDR3 runs to 13 residues. Per germline, CDR1 SEHNR and CDR2 FQNEAQ (reference sequence). The CDR3, as DNA: TGTGCCAGCAGCCCTCCGGGGCTCAACGAGCAGTACTTC. Protein sequence: CASSPPGLNEQYF.

The chain has TRBV5-4 and TRBJ2-3; TRBD2 matches 8 bases. Trimming took 1 base from V and 1 from J; bases not matched to a gene: 2. From germline, CDR1 is SGHNT and CDR2 YYREEE (reference sequence). The CDR3 runs 15 residues. The CDR3 DNA reads as TGTGCCAGCAGCTTGCGGCGGGGGGGCACAGATACGCAGTATTTT. Translating it yields CASSLRRGGTDTQYF.

The chain joins TRBV9 to TRBJ2-1; D possibly uses TRBD1 or TRBD2 (5 bases each). The CDR3 is 14 residues long. Trimming stripped 4 bases from V and 5 bases from J, with 13 bases between. The germline V gene has CDR1 SGDLS and CDR2 YYNGEE. CDR3 bases: TGTGCCAGCAGCCCTTGGGGGTGGCACAATGAGCAGTTCTTC. Protein sequence: CASSPWGWHNEQFF.

The chain uses TRBV4-2 and TRBJ2-5; 7 nucleotides agree with TRBD2. The V and J ends lost 5 bases and 2 bases, in that order; junction bases with no gene match: 5. CDR3 length: 14 amino acids. Germline V gives CDR1 LGHNA, CDR2 YNFKEQ. CDR3 in amino acids: CASSDLGGQETQYF. Written as DNA, the CDR3 is TGTGCCAGCAGCGACTTGGGAGGGCAAGAGACCCAGTACTTC.

This CDR3 reads CAWSVGFSDTEAFF. CDR3 sequence (DNA): TGTGCCTGGAGTGTAGGGTTTTCGGACACTGAAGCTTTCTTT. This rearrangement joins TRBV30 to TRBJ1-1; D is unclear. This CDR3 has 14 residues. Germline CDR1 and CDR2: GTSNPN and SVGIG (reference sequence). V lost 0 bases and J lost 3, with 11 bases in between.

The chain couples TRBV5-4 to TRBJ2-3; 10 bases are a match to TRBD1. The germline CDR1 and CDR2 sequences are SGHNT and YYREEE (reference sequence). The J segment lost 14 bases and the V segment lost 2 bases, leaving 5 bases of the junction unmatched. This CDR3 is 12 amino acids long. DNA of the CDR3: TGTGCCAGCAGCTTCGACAGGGGGCGCTGGTATTTT. Translated: CASSFDRGRWYF.

The rearrangement uses TRBV19 and TRBJ2-1; no clear D. V shed 3 bases and J shed 5 bases, with 14 bases lying between them. The CDR3 runs to 15 residues. CDR1 LNHDA and CDR2 SQIVND come from the germline V gene (reference sequence). CDR3 nucleotides: TGTGCCAGTAGTATTGGGTATACCCCCGACAATGAGCAGTTCTTC. Translating it yields CASSIGYTPDNEQFF. Complete variable domain (other parts from reference TRBV19 and TRBJ2-1): DGGITQSPKYLFRKEGQNVTLSCEQNLNHDAMYWYRQDPGQGLRLIYYSQIVNDFQKGDIAEGYSVSREKKESFPLTVTSAQKNPTAFYLCASSIGYTPDNEQFFGPGTRLTVL.

The genes are TRBV11-2 and TRBJ2-3; D unclear. Germline lookup yields CDR1 SGHAT and CDR2 FQNNGV. The length of the CDR3 is 14 residues. Deletions cut 2 bases from V and 4 bases from J, with 10 bases between. The CDR3, as DNA: TGTGCCAGCAGCTTAAGGCTAGGACCAGATACGCAGTATTTT. Protein: CASSLRLGPDTQYF.

This clone was counted a single time. The chain has TRBV19 and TRBJ2-7; 8 bases are a match to TRBD1. The CDR3 runs to 14 residues. V trimming: 10 bases; J trimming: 3 bases; junction bases outside the gene matches: 11. Germline CDR1 is LNHDA and CDR2 is SQIVND (reference sequence). The CDR3: CATTDRDRYYEQYF. As DNA, the CDR3 is TGTGCCACCACGGACCGGGACAGGTACTACGAGCAGTACTTC.

The chain couples TRBV5-1 to TRBJ2-7, with D possibly called TRBD1 or TRBD2 (5 bases each). Germline CDR1 reads SGHRS; CDR2 reads YFSETQ. The CDR3 is 16 amino acids. V lost 6 bases and J lost 0, with 19 bases in between. CDR3 sequence (DNA): TGCGCCAGCACCCTGCTCGGGGCTAGAAGCTCCTACGAGCAGTACTTC. This sequence encodes CASTLLGARSSYEQYF.

This clone was counted only a few times. The chain carries TRBV15 and TRBJ2-3; D ambiguous. The CDR3 sequence is 14 residues long. Trimming left V 6 bases short and J 0 bases short, with 10 bases between. Per the germline V gene, CDR1 is LNHNV and CDR2 is YYDKDF (reference sequence). The CDR3 nucleotides read TGTGCCACCAGTCAAGGCCTTAGCACAGATACGCAGTATTTT. As protein: CATSQGLSTDTQYF.

The chain links TRBV18 to TRBJ1-1, with D possibly TRBD1 on 5 matching bases. Trimming cost V 1 base and J 0 bases, with 12 bases left between them. This CDR3 is built from 16 residues. From germline, CDR1 is KGHSH and CDR2 LQKENI. The CDR3 nucleotides are TGTGCCAGCTCACCACTCGGAGCAGGGATGAACACTGAAGCTTTCTTT. Amino acids: CASSPLGAGMNTEAFF.

The chain joins TRBV6-5 to TRBJ1-2, with 11 bases lining up with TRBD1. Per germline, CDR1 MNHEY and CDR2 SVGAGI. The length of the CDR3 is 15 residues. Unmatched junction bases numbered 1, after V lost 2 bases and J lost 2 bases. In DNA form, the CDR3 reads TGTGCCAGCAGTTACGGGGACAGGGGGAACTATGGCTACACCTTC. Amino acids: CASSYGDRGNYGYTF.

The chain is built from TRBV11-2 and TRBJ1-1; TRBD1 agrees at 8 bases. CDR3 length: 14 residues. Unmatched junction bases numbered 5, after V lost 8 bases and J lost 0 bases. Looked up from germline, CDR1 is SGHAT and CDR2 is FQNNGV. CDR3 sequence: CASVQTGVNTEAFF. The CDR3 DNA is TGTGCCAGCGTACAGACAGGGGTGAACACTGAAGCTTTCTTT.

This clone was counted a single time. V is TRBV5-4 and J is TRBJ2-5; TRBD2 aligns across 11 bases. Trimming cost V 4 bases and J 1 base; bases outside gene matches: 6. The CDR3 contains 16 residues. The germline V gene encodes CDR1 SGHNT and CDR2 YYREEE (reference sequence). The CDR3, as DNA: TGTGCCAGCAGCCCAAGTACTAGCGGGGGCCAAGAGACCCAGTACTTC. It codes for CASSPSTSGGQETQYF.

The rearrangement joins TRBV28 to TRBJ1-1, with D perhaps TRBD1 (5 bases). V was pared by 3 bases and J by 1 base, with 6 bases between. This CDR3 has 13 amino acids. From germline, CDR1 is MDHEN and CDR2 SYDVKM. CDR3 nucleotides: TGTGCCAGCAGTTTGACAGCGAACACTGAAGCTTTCTTT. Translated, it gives CASSLTANTEAFF.

The rearrangement joins TRBV27 to TRBJ2-7, with 7 bases fitting TRBD2. The CDR3 covers 16 residues. V dropped 5 bases and J dropped 1; count of bases not matched to a gene: 11. Looked up from germline, CDR1 is MNHEY and CDR2 is SMNVEV (reference sequence). CDR3 in DNA: TGTGCCAGCAGTCCCCTTGGCGGGAGTAGGTCCTACGAGCAGTACTTC. Protein: CASSPLGGSRSYEQYF.

J is TRBJ1-1 and V is TRBV28, with a possible D match to TRBD1 (5 bases). V lost 5 bases and J 1 base, leaving 11 bases between the germline ends. The CDR3 has 14 residues. CDR1 and CDR2 from the germline V gene are MDHEN and SYDVKM. Here the CDR3 reads CASSPLQENTEAFF. CDR3 sequence (DNA): TGTGCCAGCAGTCCCCTACAGGAGAACACTGAAGCTTTCTTT. Together with reference TRBV28 and TRBJ1-1, the CDR3 gives the full variable domain: DVKVTQSSRYLVKRTGEKVFLECVQDMDHENMFWYRQDPGLGLRLIYFSYDVKMKEKGDIPEGYSVSREKKERFSLILESASTNQTSMYLCASSPLQENTEAFFGQGTRLTVV.

This chain uses TRBV13 with TRBJ2-1; TRBD2 is a possible D gene (6 bases). Germline V gene sequence: CDR1 PRHDT, CDR2 FYEKMQ (reference sequence). V was clipped by 6 bases and J by 0 bases, with 9 bases between them. The CDR3 is 14 residues long. The CDR3 nucleotides are TGTGCCAGCAGTCTCGGGAGCTCCTACAATGAGCAGTTCTTC. This codes for CASSLGSSYNEQFF. The full variable domain, rest sourced from reference TRBV13 and TRBJ2-1, is AAGVIQSPRHLIKEKRETATLKCYPIPRHDTVYWYQQGPGQDPQFLISFYEKMQSDKGSIPDRFSAQQFSDYHSELNMSSLELGDSALYFCASSLGSSYNEQFFGPGTRLTVL.

The chain uses TRBV29-1 and TRBJ1-2; the match to TRBD1 covers 7 bases. The CDR3 loop spans 13 amino acids. Germline CDR1 reads SQVTM; CDR2 reads ANQGSEA. J gave up 7 bases and V 7 bases, and 12 bases lay outside the gene matches. CDR3 sequence (DNA): TGCAGCGCGACAGGGTCGGTTGGCTCTGGCTACACCTTC. It yields the protein CSATGSVGSGYTF.

The chain carries TRBV5-1 and TRBJ1-3; a possible D gene is TRBD1 (5 bases). CDR3 length equals 14 residues. V lost 3 bases and J 3 bases, leaving 10 bases between the germline ends. Germline V gene lookup returns CDR1 SGHRS and CDR2 YFSETQ. CDR3 DNA sequence: TGCGCCAGCAGCTCCCGGGGGGTTGGAAACACCATATATTTT. Protein: CASSSRGVGNTIYF.

CDR3 nucleotides: TGTGCCAGTAGTAGGAGCAGAGACACCGGGGAGCTGTTTTTT. Its protein product is CASSRSRDTGELFF. V gene TRBV19 combines with J gene TRBJ2-2; D is unclear. Looked up from germline, CDR1 is LNHDA and CDR2 is SQIVND (reference sequence). Trimming cost V 4 bases and J 3 bases, with 9 bases left between them. This CDR3 is 14 amino acids long. Combining the CDR3 with reference TRBV19 and TRBJ2-2 gives the whole variable domain DGGITQSPKYLFRKEGQNVTLSCEQNLNHDAMYWYRQDPGQGLRLIYYSQIVNDFQKGDIAEGYSVSREKKESFPLTVTSAQKNPTAFYLCASSRSRDTGELFFGEGSRLTVL.

The chain couples TRBV28 to TRBJ2-7; TRBD1 matches at 9 bases. Germline lookup yields CDR1 MDHEN and CDR2 SYDVKM. This CDR3 has 14 amino acids. The trim removed 5 bases at V and 3 bases at J, leaving 5 bases unmatched. Written as DNA, the CDR3 is TGTGCCAGCAGTCCCTGGGACAGGGTCTACGAGCAGTACTTC. Amino acids: CASSPWDRVYEQYF.

This rearrangement joins TRBV2 to TRBJ1-5, with D possibly being TRBD1 (6 bases). The CDR3 covers 14 residues. The germline CDR1 and CDR2 sequences are SNHLY and FYNNEI. Trimming left V 7 bases short and J 2 bases short, with 12 bases between. CDR3 amino acids: CASKEGVGNQPQHF. CDR3 coding DNA: TGTGCCAGCAAGGAGGGGGTCGGCAATCAGCCCCAGCATTTT.

The genes are TRBV27 and TRBJ2-7, with no clear D. CDR3 length equals 14 residues. V was pared by 5 bases and J by 3 bases, with 14 bases between. Germline lookup yields CDR1 MNHEY and CDR2 SMNVEV (reference sequence). The CDR3 loop reads CASSHRVSDYEQYF. The CDR3 DNA reads TGTGCCAGCAGTCATAGGGTCAGCGACTACGAGCAGTACTTC.

The chain carries TRBV7-9 and TRBJ2-5, with a possible D match to TRBD2 (6 bases). CDR1 and CDR2 from the germline V gene are SEHNR and FQNEAQ (reference sequence). The germline V and J ends were trimmed by 1 base and 3 bases, with 15 bases remaining between them. This CDR3 has 16 amino acids. The CDR3 DNA reads TGTGCCAGCAGCTTAGTCAGGATGTGGGGGGAAGAGACCCAGTACTTC. Its protein is CASSLVRMWGEETQYF.

This chain joins TRBV7-6 and TRBJ2-1; D may be TRBD1 or TRBD2 (6 bases each). The germline gives CDR1 SGHVS, CDR2 FNYEAQ. Trimming removed 2 bases from V and 8 bases from J, with 10 bases in between. The CDR3 runs to 13 residues. CDR3 loop: CASSLRGDHEQFF. CDR3 sequence (DNA): TGTGCCAGCAGCTTAAGGGGGGACCATGAGCAGTTCTTC.